Sequencing of this T cell receptor beta chain was carried out in a study of identical twins. Overall study results and limits: In cord blood, abundant beta clonotypes had fewer insertions; memory showed no trend.

The sample holds a few counts of this clonotype. Its antigen remains unknown. TCRdb called the 5' RACE reads again in MiXCR, with one record for every CDR3 protein. The repertoire holds roughly 500,000 distinct CDR3 sequences, with roughly a fifth as singletons. The CDR3 consists of 14 residues. Deletions cut 0 bases from V and 4 bases from J, with 9 bases between. The data also belong to a second study, concerning T cells expressing NK-cell markers. That source adds: Several experiments employed an anti-gamma-delta TCR antibody to confine sorting to alpha-beta TCR T cells.

The sequence came from a woman in her late teens or twenties in good health. The sequencing input was CD4+ T cells sorted from blood. This chain uses TRBV12-3 or TRBV12-4 with TRBJ1-2; no firm D call. In DNA form, the CDR3 reads TGTGCCAGCAGTTTAGCGGGGTCGGTCTATGGCTACACCTTC. Its protein is CASSLAGSVYGYTF.